This is a list of T cell receptor beta chains from one sample in a study of blood T cell repertoires in COVID-19. TCRdb's table, derived via immunoSEQ multiplex PCR, lists solely in-frame clones and lacks some. The sample holds approximately 100,000 clones; under 85% are singletons and the top ten take 9.5% to 15%. Sequencing input: peripheral blood. All receptors come from a human donor in a cohort sampled during active COVID-19. CDR3s include the opening cysteine and the closing phenylalanine or tryptophan. D genes are given only for firm matches. The listing skips clone size in some rows; elsewhere it reads once, few, many or a size class.

NA	TRBV19	TRBJ1-1	NA	TGTGCCAGTAGTATTAAGGGGTGGACTGAAGCTTTCTTT	CASSIKGWTEAFF
NA	TRBV19	TRBJ2-2	NA	TGTGCCAGTAGCCACAAACTAGTTTCCGGGGAGCTGTTTTTT	CASSHKLVSGELFF
NA	TRBV18	TRBJ1-6	NA	TGTGCCAGCTCACTCGAGGGAGGCAGGAATAATTCACCCCTCCACTTT	CASSLEGGRNNSPLHF
NA	TRBV4-2	TRBJ1-2	NA	TGTGCCAGCAGCCAAGATGCAGGGTTTAGCTATGGCTACACCTTC	CASSQDAGFSYGYTF
NA	TRBV9	TRBJ2-2	NA	TGTGCCAGCAGCGTTCGAGGGGGAAGCACCGGGGAGCTGTTTTTT	CASSVRGGSTGELFF
TRBD1	TRBV11-2	TRBJ2-4	NA	TGTGCCAGCAGCTTAGGGGCCGGGACAGTAAACATTCAGTACTTC	CASSLGAGTVNIQYF
TRBD1	TRBV7-2	TRBJ2-4	NA	TGTGCCAGCAGCTGGCAAAACAGGGGAAACATTCAGTACTTC	CASSWQNRGNIQYF
NA	TRBV7-2	TRBJ1-5	NA	TGTGCCAGCAGCTTAAACGGAGGCACTGGGCAGCCCCAGCATTTT	CASSLNGGTGQPQHF
NA	TRBV4-2	TRBJ2-7	NA	TGTGCCAGCAGCCAAGGGCCCTCCTACGAGCAGTACTTC	CASSQGPSYEQYF
TRBD1	TRBV10-3	TRBJ2-7	NA	TGTGCCATCATCCAAGACCAGGGGGACTCCTACGAGCAGTACTTC	CAIIQDQGDSYEQYF
NA	TRBV6-5	TRBJ1-6	NA	TGTGCCAGCAGTAGGACTGGAAGGGATAATTCACCCCTCCACTTT	CASSRTGRDNSPLHF
TRBD1	TRBV24-1	TRBJ1-1	NA	TGTGCCACCAGCAAGACAGGGGGAACTGAAGCTTTCTTT	CATSKTGGTEAFF
TRBD2	TRBV27	TRBJ2-1	NA	TGTGCCAGCAGTCTGAGGACTAGCTACAATGAGCAGTTCTTC	CASSLRTSYNEQFF
NA	TRBV27	TRBJ2-1	NA	TGTGCCACCCATGGACTCTATTTTAATGAGCAGTTCTTC	CATHGLYFNEQFF
TRBD1	TRBV6-1	TRBJ1-4	few	TGTGCCAGCAGTGAAGCAGCAGGGGGCTCTGAAAAACTGTTTTTT	CASSEAAGGSEKLFF
NA	TRBV29-1	TRBJ1-1	NA	TGCAGCGTTGAAGGTGTTCCGGGGGAATCTTACACTGAAGCTTTCTTT	CSVEGVPGESYTEAFF
TRBD1	TRBV18	TRBJ1-1	NA	TGTGCCAGCTCACCAGGGAAAGCGGCAGGGGGCACTGAAGCTTTCTTT	CASSPGKAAGGTEAFF
NA	TRBV7-9	TRBJ1-1	NA	TGTGCCAGCAGCCCCGGGAGAATGAACACTGAAGCTTTCTTT	CASSPGRMNTEAFF
TRBD1	TRBV12-5	TRBJ2-7	NA	TGTGCTAGTGGTTTGGTACCAGGGACAGTGTTCTACGAGCAGTACTTC	CASGLVPGTVFYEQYF